These T cell receptor beta chains were read from a single sample in a study of spatial heterogeneity in lung cancer. TCRdb ran MiXCR on the 5' RACE reads and lists one entry per CDR3 protein. The sample yields tens of thousands of distinct CDR3 sequences, 4% to 6% seen once. Sequenced material: PBMCs, taken at surgery. These receptors were taken from a female donor with early-stage non-small cell lung cancer. Each CDR3 is given with its conserved first and last residue. D genes are given only for firm matches. The size of a clone is reported for some rows only, either as once, few or many, or as a class for expanded clones.

j_gene: TRBJ2-3; abundance: -; v_gene: TRBV6-1; d_gene: -; CDR3aa: CASRGEQRTDTQYF; CDR3nt: TGTGCCAGCAGGGGTGAACAGCGCACAGATACGCAGTATTTT
j_gene: TRBJ2-3; abundance: many; v_gene: TRBV9; d_gene: -; CDR3aa: CASSPDSNTQYF; CDR3nt: TGTGCCAGCAGCCCGGACAGTAATACGCAGTATTTT
j_gene: TRBJ1-5; abundance: many; v_gene: TRBV28; d_gene: -; CDR3aa: CASSLIRQGFNQPQHF; CDR3nt: TGTGCCAGCAGTCTCATCCGGCAGGGCTTTAATCAGCCCCAGCATTTT
j_gene: TRBJ2-3; abundance: few; v_gene: TRBV20-1; d_gene: -; CDR3aa: CSAKREWGDTQYF; CDR3nt: TGCAGTGCTAAACGGGAGTGGGGAGATACGCAGTATTTT
j_gene: TRBJ2-6; abundance: -; v_gene: TRBV5-1; d_gene: -; CDR3aa: CASSLAASISGANVLTF; CDR3nt: TGCGCCAGCAGCCTGGCCGCCAGTATCTCTGGGGCCAACGTCCTGACTTTC
j_gene: TRBJ1-5; abundance: many; v_gene: TRBV2; d_gene: -; CDR3aa: CASRRTHSNQPQHF; CDR3nt: TGTGCCAGCAGGAGGACACATAGCAATCAGCCCCAGCATTTT
j_gene: TRBJ1-1; abundance: -; v_gene: TRBV20-1; d_gene: -; CDR3aa: CSADAHLLGGLAFF; CDR3nt: TGCAGTGCCGATGCCCACTTGCTCGGGGGGTTGGCTTTCTTT
j_gene: TRBJ2-1; abundance: many; v_gene: TRBV18; d_gene: TRBD2; CDR3aa: CASSPMRLAGVDEQFF; CDR3nt: TGTGCCAGCTCACCCATGCGGCTAGCGGGAGTGGATGAGCAGTTCTTC
j_gene: TRBJ2-7; abundance: many; v_gene: TRBV27; d_gene: -; CDR3aa: CASGTPRAGEQYF; CDR3nt: TGTGCCAGCGGGACCCCTAGGGCGGGCGAGCAGTACTTC
j_gene: TRBJ1-2; abundance: many; v_gene: TRBV5-5; d_gene: -; CDR3aa: CASSFAAARSYGYTF; CDR3nt: TGTGCCAGCAGTTTTGCGGCCGCAAGGAGCTATGGCTACACCTTC
j_gene: TRBJ2-1; abundance: -; v_gene: TRBV10-3; d_gene: TRBD2; CDR3aa: CAIRSSGRLVGNEQFF; CDR3nt: TGTGCCATCAGGAGTAGCGGGAGGTTGGTTGGGAATGAGCAGTTCTTC
j_gene: TRBJ2-5; abundance: many; v_gene: TRBV20-1; d_gene: -; CDR3aa: CSARWQGEETQYF; CDR3nt: TGCAGTGCTAGATGGCAGGGAGAAGAGACCCAGTACTTC
j_gene: TRBJ1-2; abundance: many; v_gene: TRBV7-6; d_gene: -; CDR3aa: CASSLKTGGYTF; CDR3nt: TGTGCCAGCAGCTTAAAAACAGGGGGCTACACCTTC
j_gene: TRBJ2-7; abundance: many; v_gene: TRBV10-3; d_gene: -; CDR3aa: CAIMDSGYEQYF; CDR3nt: TGTGCCATCATGGACTCAGGGTACGAGCAGTACTTC
j_gene: TRBJ2-1; abundance: -; v_gene: TRBV18; d_gene: TRBD2; CDR3aa: CASSPAGGVNEQFF; CDR3nt: TGTGCCAGCTCACCAGCGGGAGGGGTCAATGAGCAGTTCTTC
j_gene: TRBJ1-5; abundance: -; v_gene: TRBV6-5; d_gene: -; CDR3aa: CASRRDFNQPQHF; CDR3nt: TGTGCCAGCAGGAGGGATTTCAATCAGCCCCAGCATTTT
j_gene: TRBJ1-5; abundance: many; v_gene: TRBV6-2/TRBV6-3; d_gene: -; CDR3aa: CASSYLPGTQPQHF; CDR3nt: TGTGCCAGCAGTTACCTCCCAGGGACTCAGCCCCAGCATTTT
j_gene: TRBJ2-2; abundance: many; v_gene: TRBV4-3; d_gene: -; CDR3aa: CASTTGYRRTGELFF; CDR3nt: TGCGCCAGTACAACAGGGTACCGACGGACCGGGGAGCTGTTTTTT
j_gene: TRBJ1-2; abundance: many; v_gene: TRBV7-9; d_gene: TRBD1; CDR3aa: CASSLGTRGLLIGNYGYTF; CDR3nt: TGTGCCAGCAGCTTAGGCACCAGGGGGCTGTTAATTGGCAACTATGGCTACACCTTC
j_gene: TRBJ2-7; abundance: -; v_gene: TRBV28; d_gene: -; CDR3aa: CASAPENTYEQYF; CDR3nt: TGTGCCAGCGCCCCGGAGAATACTTACGAGCAGTACTTC
j_gene: TRBJ1-1; abundance: many; v_gene: TRBV6-1; d_gene: -; CDR3aa: CASRGVTGLHTEAFF; CDR3nt: TGTGCCAGCAGGGGTGTTACGGGACTCCACACTGAAGCTTTCTTT
j_gene: TRBJ1-6; abundance: few; v_gene: TRBV6-6; d_gene: -; CDR3aa: CASSYGGQGYSYNSPLHF; CDR3nt: TGTGCCAGCAGTTACGGAGGGCAGGGCTACTCCTATAATTCACCCCTCCACTTT
j_gene: TRBJ2-2; abundance: many; v_gene: TRBV2; d_gene: TRBD1; CDR3aa: CASSAGTVSPGELFF; CDR3nt: TGTGCCAGCAGTGCCGGGACAGTCTCTCCCGGGGAGCTGTTTTTT
j_gene: TRBJ2-5; abundance: many; v_gene: TRBV11-2; d_gene: TRBD2; CDR3aa: CASSLTVGGRFQETQYF; CDR3nt: TGTGCCAGCAGCTTAACGGTCGGCGGGAGGTTCCAAGAGACCCAGTACTTC
j_gene: TRBJ1-1; abundance: many; v_gene: TRBV6-1; d_gene: -; CDR3aa: CASTVSQGNTEAFF; CDR3nt: TGTGCCAGCACCGTATCACAGGGAAACACTGAAGCTTTCTTT
j_gene: TRBJ2-1; abundance: many; v_gene: TRBV28; d_gene: -; CDR3aa: CASVSNNEQFF; CDR3nt: TGTGCCAGCGTTAGCAACAATGAGCAGTTCTTC
j_gene: TRBJ1-5; abundance: many; v_gene: TRBV10-3; d_gene: -; CDR3aa: CAIGDSRSNQPQHF; CDR3nt: TGTGCCATCGGGGACTCAAGGAGCAATCAGCCCCAGCATTTT
j_gene: TRBJ1-2; abundance: many; v_gene: TRBV24-1; d_gene: -; CDR3aa: CATRGLGYGYTF; CDR3nt: TGTGCCACCCGGGGACTTGGCTATGGCTACACCTTC
j_gene: TRBJ2-1; abundance: many; v_gene: TRBV29-1; d_gene: -; CDR3aa: CSVEGLSYNEQFF; CDR3nt: TGCAGCGTTGAAGGGCTATCCTACAATGAGCAGTTCTTC
j_gene: TRBJ2-5; abundance: many; v_gene: TRBV7-2; d_gene: TRBD1; CDR3aa: CASSNGQARITAQYF; CDR3nt: TGTGCCAGCAGCAATGGACAGGCCCGTATCACGGCCCAGTACTTC
j_gene: TRBJ2-1; abundance: -; v_gene: TRBV20-1; d_gene: TRBD2; CDR3aa: CSARELAGGYNEQFF; CDR3nt: TGCAGTGCTAGAGAATTGGCGGGGGGGTACAATGAGCAGTTCTTC
j_gene: TRBJ2-2; abundance: many; v_gene: TRBV30; d_gene: -; CDR3aa: CAWSWGIGGELFF; CDR3nt: TGTGCCTGGAGTTGGGGGATCGGCGGGGAGCTGTTTTTT
j_gene: TRBJ2-7; abundance: many; v_gene: TRBV5-1; d_gene: -; CDR3aa: CASSLGGLGAHEQYF; CDR3nt: TGCGCCAGCAGCTTGGGGGGACTGGGGGCCCACGAGCAGTACTTC
j_gene: TRBJ2-1; abundance: many; v_gene: TRBV20-1; d_gene: TRBD2; CDR3aa: CSALPILAASYNEQFF; CDR3nt: TGCAGTGCTTTACCGATTCTAGCGGCCTCCTACAATGAGCAGTTCTTC
j_gene: TRBJ2-1; abundance: many; v_gene: TRBV29-1; d_gene: TRBD1; CDR3aa: CSARGLDWDNEQFF; CDR3nt: TGCAGCGCCAGGGGGCTTGATTGGGACAATGAGCAGTTCTTC
j_gene: TRBJ2-3; abundance: many; v_gene: TRBV5-1; d_gene: -; CDR3aa: CASRQGGADTQYF; CDR3nt: TGCGCCAGTCGACAGGGCGGGGCAGATACGCAGTATTTT
j_gene: TRBJ1-5; abundance: many; v_gene: TRBV29-1; d_gene: TRBD1; CDR3aa: CSVGGTESNQPQHF; CDR3nt: TGCAGCGTTGGCGGGACAGAAAGCAATCAGCCCCAGCATTTT
j_gene: TRBJ2-3; abundance: many; v_gene: TRBV5-1; d_gene: TRBD2; CDR3aa: CASSRTGTSYSTDTQYF; CDR3nt: TGCGCCAGCAGCCGGACCGGGACTAGCTATAGCACAGATACGCAGTATTTT
j_gene: TRBJ1-1; abundance: many; v_gene: TRBV2; d_gene: -; CDR3aa: CASSEQGEYTEAFF; CDR3nt: TGTGCCAGCAGTGAACAGGGAGAGTACACTGAAGCTTTCTTT
j_gene: TRBJ1-5; abundance: many; v_gene: TRBV6-6; d_gene: -; CDR3aa: CASSPRYRDQPQHF; CDR3nt: TGTGCCAGCAGCCCGAGGTACAGGGATCAGCCCCAGCATTTT
j_gene: TRBJ2-5; abundance: many; v_gene: TRBV20-1; d_gene: TRBD2; CDR3aa: CSARSGRDKRTQYF; CDR3nt: TGCAGTGCTCGTAGCGGGAGGGACAAGAGAACCCAGTACTTC
j_gene: TRBJ1-1; abundance: few; v_gene: TRBV5-6; d_gene: -; CDR3aa: CASSTDPVPSNTEAFF; CDR3nt: TGTGCCAGCAGCACCGACCCTGTCCCTTCGAACACTGAAGCTTTCTTT
j_gene: TRBJ2-3; abundance: many; v_gene: TRBV4-1; d_gene: -; CDR3aa: CASSQDGGLGDTQYF; CDR3nt: TGCGCCAGCAGCCAAGATGGGGGGTTGGGAGATACGCAGTATTTT
j_gene: TRBJ2-7; abundance: many; v_gene: TRBV6-1; d_gene: TRBD1; CDR3aa: CASSAGQGGSYEQYF; CDR3nt: TGTGCCAGCAGTGCTGGACAGGGAGGATCCTACGAGCAGTACTTC
j_gene: TRBJ1-4; abundance: many; v_gene: TRBV29-1; d_gene: -; CDR3aa: CSVTSGTNEKLFF; CDR3nt: TGCAGCGTCACCTCGGGAACTAATGAAAAACTGTTTTTT
j_gene: TRBJ2-5; abundance: many; v_gene: TRBV6-6; d_gene: TRBD2; CDR3aa: CASSHSLPGLAGGEETQYF; CDR3nt: TGTGCCAGCAGTCACTCCCTCCCGGGACTAGCGGGAGGGGAGGAGACCCAGTACTTC
j_gene: TRBJ2-3; abundance: many; v_gene: TRBV5-1; d_gene: -; CDR3aa: CASSFSGQPDTQYF; CDR3nt: TGCGCCAGCAGCTTCAGCGGCCAGCCAGATACGCAGTATTTT
j_gene: TRBJ1-4; abundance: many; v_gene: TRBV5-4; d_gene: TRBD1; CDR3aa: CASSLQGQGLIEKLFF; CDR3nt: TGTGCCAGCAGCTTACAGGGACAGGGATTGATTGAAAAACTGTTTTTT
j_gene: TRBJ2-1; abundance: many; v_gene: TRBV7-9; d_gene: -; CDR3aa: CASSFELSYNEQFF; CDR3nt: TGTGCCAGCAGCTTTGAGCTATCCTACAATGAGCAGTTCTTC
j_gene: TRBJ2-5; abundance: many; v_gene: TRBV4-1; d_gene: -; CDR3aa: CASSQDRDPQETQYF; CDR3nt: TGCGCCAGCAGCCAAGATAGGGACCCCCAAGAGACCCAGTACTTC
j_gene: TRBJ1-2; abundance: -; v_gene: TRBV20-1; d_gene: -; CDR3aa: CRAGGYTF; CDR3nt: TGCAGAGCGGGAGGCTACACCTTC